This TCR beta chain was retrieved from a study of cytomegalovirus exposure and HLA in healthy donors (dated by TCRdb to between 2016 and 2019). Concerning the study at large: According to an earlier analysis of 550 to 750 of the donors, some 180 million T cells yielded 90 million to 140 million unique TCR beta sequences and approximately 300 Gb of sequence data. Roughly 300 gigabases of sequencing data and 70 million to 95 million unique TCR sequences made up an early release that covered 500 to 700 HLA-typed donors. The genetic ancestry cluster associated with self-reported Caucasian donors included over 65% of the roughly 380 genotyped donors. The study aimed to test whether cataloging public T cell receptors could reveal signatures of past pathogen exposure. Using immunosequencing, the study profiled T cell repertoires from 500 to 800 subjects and related those repertoires to cytomegalovirus serostatus. Along with the roughly 670-subject first cohort, a separate validation cohort of approximately 110 different subjects was used. To predict cytomegalovirus infection status, the study combined high-throughput TCR immunosequencing, statistical association of individual TCRs with disease status, and machine learning. A later analysis re-examined previously published TCR beta repertoires from hundreds of donors and added high-resolution HLA genotyping to investigate patterns of TCR occurrence. In the later analysis, no new phenotypic data were used to find candidate immune exposures; instead, reliance was placed on TCR beta sequences and their occurrence across donors. An earlier analysis of approximately 500 of the donors applied high-throughput TCR beta sequencing to assess whether each TCR beta V gene segment acted as functional or pseudogenic. Donor age, sex, ethnicity and CMV serostatus were collected together with the repertoire data. Genome-wide SNP genotypes for about 60% of the roughly 670 donors were used in a later genetic analysis, which treated that subset as a discovery cohort. All discovery cohort repertoires had been generated on a single sequencing platform. Class I and class II HLA loci were covered by the typing at four-digit resolution. Typing coverage varied by locus: roughly 629-640 donors for A, B, C, DRB1 and DQB1; roughly 520 for DQA1; over 600 for DPA1; roughly 470 for DPB1. Five DR-DQ haplotypes were treated as single units for association and clustering because of strong linkage in the cohort. Among 300 to 450 genotyped donors of the cohort, an average of around 240,000 unique TCR beta nucleotide sequences were sequenced per donor, roughly 20% of them non-productive. What the research found in general, with its limitations: This cohort had only TCR beta chains sequenced, and the lack of alpha or paired-chain data limited which features could be detected. Because some donors lacked HLA typing at each locus, the association tests relied only on the typed subset. Most CMV-associated TCR beta chains appeared to be HLA-restricted in a later analysis, and the HLA associations seemed to be driven largely by CMV exposure. The sequencing pipeline was judged likely to have produced a cluster of highly shared sequence variants as a technical artifact. The classifier was reported to diagnose cytomegalovirus status with high specificity and sensitivity in both the original and validation cohorts. The study listed 150 to 200 TCR beta chains as associated with cytomegalovirus. Presence/absence analyses assumed roughly uniform sequencing depth across donors, an assumption that may not hold. Correlated functional status among segregating V segments might be attributable to linkage disequilibrium, but an unknown experimental factor could not be ruled out. The 87-base-pair reads could not distinguish some IMGT-functional V segments, including TRBV6-2 and TRBV6-3, so those segments were excluded. A later genetic analysis associated a missense DCLRE1C variant with V-gene and J-gene trimming of TCR beta chains, and an independent cohort replicated the association. A few of the identified cytomegalovirus-associated TCR beta chains were confirmed in vitro to be specific for cytomegalovirus antigens. The earlier analysis of 450 to 700 of the donors excluded some 15 rarely observed V segments, including chromosome 9 orphons, because counts were too low. Immune exposure information for the cohort was limited to CMV serostatus. Assigning TCR associations to individual alleles was difficult when HLA alleles, especially DR and DQ, strongly co-occurred. While some public TCRs were present in many individuals, most TCR sequences turned up only very rarely across donors. At a false discovery rate of 0.05, a later analysis linked under 20,000 TCR beta sequences to specific HLA alleles. In a later analysis, HLA-associated TCR beta chains showed more clonal expansion and lower generation probabilities than non-associated chains that were equally common. Compared with the roughly 670-donor mean, donors in an Asian-associated ancestry cluster had fewer N-insertions in productive TCRs, according to a later genetic analysis. Broadly in line with IMGT annotations, most TCR beta V segments showed up in productive rearrangements about 90% or about 30% of the time in an earlier analysis of several hundred of the donors. A later analysis reported that several top co-occurrence clusters appeared linked to parvovirus B19, influenza, CMV and Epstein-Barr virus. A further reported finding was that TCR beta sequences accurately predicted the HLA-A and HLA-B alleles for most subjects in the first cohort. According to the authors, the approach could potentially be generalized to other disease states and immunological phenotypes. According to a later analysis, TCR association rates differed among HLA loci, with DRB1 alleles showing the most associated TCRs and HLA-C alleles showing the fewest.

Counted from cysteine to phenylalanine, this CDR3 has 15 amino acids. Just CDR3 DNA is preserved here, 45 bases in frame from base 1. The germline V gene sets CDR1 to LGHNA and CDR2 to YSLEER. Trimming leaves V shorter by 1 base and J shorter by 2 bases, with the junction holding 5 bases beyond the gene matches. The method was the immunoSEQ multiplex PCR assay. For the multiplex PCR, a mixture combining 60 forward primers for TCR Vbeta segments and 13 reverse primers for TCR Jbeta segments was used. The CDR3 region of rearranged TCR beta genes was amplified from genomic DNA with a multiplex PCR assay. The Illumina HiSeq System was used to sequence the amplified TCR beta libraries as 87-base-pair reads. Per the original workflow: In a later analysis, 80 million or so unique TCR beta chains were counted across the approximately 640 repertoires, and roughly 11 million of these chains were shared by at least two donors. Raw reads were error-corrected and collapsed into unique sequences with a nearest-neighbor algorithm that merged closely related sequences to remove PCR and sequencing errors. To assign V, D and J gene segments, CDR3 sequences were aligned to IMGT reference sequences. For a sequence to be retained, a match of at least six nucleotides was required to both a V gene segment and a J gene segment. A rearrangement counted as productive if the CDR3 had no stop codons and remained in frame with V and J, and every other rearrangement counted as non-productive. CDR3 was defined by IMGT convention, running from the second conserved V-encoded cysteine to the conserved J-encoded phenylalanine. Sequences without an unambiguous match to a single V gene segment were excluded from the earlier analysis of almost 600 of the donors. An earlier analysis of under 750 of the donors called V segments functional above 56.7% productive rearrangements and segregating when the between-donor standard deviation exceeded 5%. A statistical classification framework was developed to diagnose cytomegalovirus status using the catalog of TCR beta chain sequences. V and J gene assignment, in a later analysis, came from comparing TCR nucleotide sequences with IMGT/GENE-DB human TR gene sequences. Using the TCRdist pipeline, a later analysis assigned CDR3 sequences along with most-parsimonious VDJ recombination scenarios. In a later analysis, every TCR beta chain was defined by the combination of its CDR3 amino acid sequence and its V-gene family, and reads without a unique V-gene family were dropped. In a later analysis, 500 to 700 highly shared, low-generation-probability nucleotide sequences were removed to address suspected cross-contamination and a sequencing artifact. For each public chain, a later analysis derived a clonal expansion index from normalized ranks of inferred template counts within each repertoire. Generation probabilities in a later analysis came from a VDJ recombination model fitted to out-of-frame rearrangements, and those results were checked against IGoR. Hypergeometric tests were used in a later analysis to score TCR-TCR, TCR-HLA and TCR-CMV co-occurrence, with a repertoire-size bias correction applied to the TCR pairs. In a later analysis, false discovery rates were estimated by permuting HLA or CMV assignments 20 times. In a later analysis, co-occurring TCRs were grouped with DBSCAN, and TCRdist sequence similarity was added when clustering was performed within HLA-allele-positive subsets. Repertoires with fewer than 30,000 or more than 120,000 public chains were left out of co-occurrence clustering, as were a few repertoires with anomalous nucleotide sharing. In its TCRdb copy, this immuneACCESS table keeps in-frame sequences only and misses some clones. Where compared with another copy, unresolved V genes explain less than half of these, and the others have no known cause. V, J and clone size derive from that table, while D and trimming were established from the DNA sequence. The sample data list 140,000 or so clones, and 66% of these were observed just once. The ten largest clones capture 6.5% of the sample.

The cohort comprised approximately 700 healthy bone marrow donors. All cohort members were sampled while nominally healthy, although unrecorded immune exposures were likely present. The donor was CMV seronegative and was included in the group of under 450 seronegative cohort members. A peripheral blood sample was collected from each donor, and TCR beta sequencing was performed on peripheral blood mononuclear cells. The Qiagen DNeasy Blood Extraction Kit was used to extract genomic DNA from the blood cell samples. As regards this clone: No antigen is known for it. Base qualities were left out, and no much larger clone turns up one base away.

The receptor was derived from a woman aged 60-70 years in good health and CMV-seronegative. Sequencing was done on a sample of PBMCs. This chain is built from TRBV4-3 and TRBJ2-7; 7 nucleotides in the junction match TRBD2. The nucleotides read TGCGCCAGCAGCCAAGGGCTAGCGGCCACCTACGAGCAGTACTTC. Its amino acids are CASSQGLAATYEQYF.